The 13 T cell receptor beta chains below were found in one sample sequenced in a study of Graves' ophthalmopathy and Graves' hyperthyroidism. Amplification of TCR beta CDR3 regions used RNA transcripts. Second-round multiplex PCR followed a first-round RT-PCR using HTBI primers. Using its own MiXCR run on the multiplex PCR reads, TCRdb lists one record per CDR3 protein. Of around 340,000 distinct CDR3 sequences listed, 17% are singletons. Sequencing was done on a sample of peripheral blood. The source of these receptors is an adult man with Graves' ophthalmopathy.

This clonotype has ten or more counts. CDR3 sequence (DNA): TGTGCCTGGAGACATCTGGGAGGAGAGACCCAGTACTTC. Protein sequence: CAWRHLGGETQYF. This chain connects TRBV30 to TRBJ2-5; tentative D call: TRBD2 (6 bases). Germline V CDR1 and CDR2: GTSNPN, SVGIG (reference sequence). This CDR3 spans 13 amino acids. V was cut by 3 bases and J by 4 bases, with 12 bases left in between.

This clonotype occurred many times. The chain has TRBV19 and TRBJ1-6; D gene uncertain. CDR1 is LNHDA, CDR2 SQIVND, per germline (reference sequence). V was cut by 6 bases and J by 7 bases, with 7 bases left in between. This CDR3 has 12 residues. CDR3 sequence: CASRDGNSPLHF. CDR3 DNA sequence: TGTGCCAGTAGGGACGGAAATTCACCCCTCCACTTT.

This clonotype has a count of ten or more. CDR3 sequence reads: CASSPRDRGLTEQYF. DNA of the CDR3: TGTGCCAGCAGCCCCCGGGACAGGGGGCTGACCGAGCAGTACTTC. The rearrangement links TRBV7-9 to TRBJ2-7, with TRBD1 matching over 12 bases. Trimming removed 5 bases from V and 6 bases from J; junction bases left unmatched: 8. The germline gives CDR1 SEHNR, CDR2 FQNEAQ (reference sequence). The CDR3 is 15 amino acids. Full variable domain (remainder filled in from reference TRBV7-9 and TRBJ2-7): DTGVSQNPRHKITKRGQNVTFRCDPISEHNRLYWYRQTLGQGPEFLTYFQNEAQLEKSRLLSDRFSAERPKGSFSTLEIQRTEQGDSAMYLCASSPRDRGLTEQYFGPGTRLTVT.

There are many counts of this clonotype. The chain links TRBV6-1 to TRBJ2-7; 7 bases are shared with TRBD2. The ends lost 8 bases at V and 9 bases at J; junction bases unmatched: 10. From germline, CDR1 is MNHNS and CDR2 SASEGT. The CDR3 runs to 12 residues. CDR3 in DNA: TGTGCCAGCCGCCAAGCGGGGAATTGGCAGTACTTC. Amino acids: CASRQAGNWQYF.

The rearrangement joins TRBV12-3 or TRBV12-4 to TRBJ2-7, with D perhaps TRBD1 or TRBD2 (5 bases each). This CDR3 is 14 amino acids long. V was pared by 1 base and J by 2 bases, with 9 bases between. The CDR3 DNA follows: TGTGCCAGCAGTTTAGGGGGGAATCCCTACGAGCAGTACTTC. Protein: CASSLGGNPYEQYF.

This clonotype showed up many times. The V call is TRBV4-3, the J call TRBJ1-2; D remains unclear. V lost 0 bases, J lost 2 bases, and 13 bases lay in between. The CDR3 loop spans 16 amino acids. Germline CDR1 and CDR2: LGHNA and YSLEER. The CDR3 loop reads CASSQDPTITNYGYTF. CDR3 DNA: TGCGCCAGCAGCCAAGACCCCACAATTACGAACTATGGCTACACCTTC.

As for this clonotype: The germline gene is not matched at one end of the junction; a read error may be the cause. The chain is built from TRBV3-1 and TRBJ1-5; D ambiguous. Germline V gives CDR1 LGHDT, CDR2 YNNKEL (reference sequence). The CDR3 spans 14 residues. The CDR3 DNA reads as TGTGCTAGCAGCCGTCGGTTTAGCAATCAGCCCAAGCATTTT. Amino acid sequence: CASSRRFSNQPKHF.

Many counts were recorded for this clonotype. The CDR3 reads CASSIKGTEAFF. The CDR3 coding sequence is TGTGCCAGTAGTATTAAAGGCACTGAAGCTTTCTTT. The rearrangement uses TRBV19 and TRBJ1-1; D is undetermined. In germline, CDR1 is LNHDA, CDR2 SQIVND (reference sequence). There are 12 residues in the CDR3. Trimming removed 3 bases from V and 4 bases from J, with 6 bases in between.

Ten or more counts support this clonotype. CDR3: CASSTRGLSNYGYTF. CDR3 nucleotide sequence: TGTGCCAGCAGTACCCGGGGGCTTTCTAACTATGGCTACACCTTC. The V gene is TRBV28, the J gene TRBJ1-2, with D possibly TRBD1 on 6 matching bases. From germline, CDR1 is MDHEN and CDR2 SYDVKM. The CDR3 extends over 15 amino acids. The ends were cut back, 5 bases at V and 0 bases at J, with 13 bases in the middle.

This clonotype was counted many times. The chain has TRBV28 and TRBJ2-7, with 11 nucleotides matching TRBD2. CDR1 and CDR2 (germline): MDHEN, SYDVKM. This CDR3 is built from 14 residues. Unmatched junction bases numbered 0, after V lost 5 bases and J lost 0 bases. The CDR3 sequence: CASSTSGSSYEQYF. CDR3 nucleotide sequence: TGTGCCAGCAGTACTAGCGGGAGCTCCTACGAGCAGTACTTC.

This clonotype was seen ten or more times. This chain connects TRBV6-5 to TRBJ1-5; D uncertain. The ends were cut back, 0 bases at V and 3 bases at J, with 9 bases in the middle. The CDR3 runs to 15 residues. CDR1 is MNHEY, CDR2 SVGAGI, per germline. As DNA, the CDR3 is TGTGCCAGCAGTTACTCAGCCGGGTACAATCAGCCCCAGCATTTT. Protein: CASSYSAGYNQPQHF.

The rearrangement uses TRBV19 and TRBJ2-7; the match to TRBD2 covers 13 bases. This CDR3 has 14 amino acids. With V trimmed by 4 bases and J by 6 bases, 3 bases remained unmatched. Per germline, CDR1 LNHDA and CDR2 SQIVND (reference sequence). The CDR3 bases are TGTGCCAGTAGTAGGACTAGCGGGAGTTTCGAGCAGTACTTC. It translates to CASSRTSGSFEQYF.

This clonotype was seen many times. The rearrangement uses TRBV2 and TRBJ2-7; the D call may be TRBD1 or TRBD2 (5 bases each). CDR3 length equals 14 residues. Germline V gene lookup returns CDR1 SNHLY and CDR2 FYNNEI. Trimming removed 8 bases from V and 4 bases from J, with 18 bases in between. The CDR3 DNA reads TGTGCCAGCGGGAGCAGGGATCTCTTATACGAGCAGTACTTC. Protein product: CASGSRDLLYEQYF.